These T cell receptor beta chains were read from a single sample in a study of T-cell memory formation after mild COVID-19. TCRdb itself ran the 5' RACE reads through MiXCR, one entry per CDR3 protein. The table includes more than 150,000 distinct CDR3 sequences, roughly 20% detected once. Sequencing used PBMCs or a T cell subset sorted from them (not recorded which). All receptors come from a man aged 18 to 30 who had mild COVID-19 (a few samples of this study predate the infection). Cell type and time point are not known. The conserved cysteine and the conserved F or W are not part of the CDR3 here. D genes are given only for firm matches.

v_gene: TRBV5-1; d_gene: NA; CDR3aa: ASSLEGQGHGELF
v_gene: TRBV6-5; d_gene: TRBD1; CDR3aa: ASRGQGLTYEQY
v_gene: TRBV6-2/TRBV6-3; d_gene: NA; CDR3aa: ASSYPRAFYEQY
v_gene: TRBV5-1; d_gene: NA; CDR3aa: ASSPGGARINGYT
v_gene: TRBV6-2/TRBV6-3; d_gene: TRBD2; CDR3aa: ASSLSGGVNIQY
v_gene: TRBV7-8; d_gene: TRBD2; CDR3aa: ASSWSNSGGRSYEQY
v_gene: TRBV5-1; d_gene: TRBD1; CDR3aa: ASSPPRQGGTDTQY
v_gene: TRBV10-2; d_gene: NA; CDR3aa: ASRLFTTNEKLF
v_gene: TRBV7-2; d_gene: NA; CDR3aa: ASSFGQHPEKLF
v_gene: TRBV18; d_gene: NA; CDR3aa: ASSHGTAYGYT
v_gene: TRBV28; d_gene: NA; CDR3aa: ASSLGGDSQPQH
v_gene: TRBV4-2; d_gene: TRBD2; CDR3aa: ASSHGLAWETQY